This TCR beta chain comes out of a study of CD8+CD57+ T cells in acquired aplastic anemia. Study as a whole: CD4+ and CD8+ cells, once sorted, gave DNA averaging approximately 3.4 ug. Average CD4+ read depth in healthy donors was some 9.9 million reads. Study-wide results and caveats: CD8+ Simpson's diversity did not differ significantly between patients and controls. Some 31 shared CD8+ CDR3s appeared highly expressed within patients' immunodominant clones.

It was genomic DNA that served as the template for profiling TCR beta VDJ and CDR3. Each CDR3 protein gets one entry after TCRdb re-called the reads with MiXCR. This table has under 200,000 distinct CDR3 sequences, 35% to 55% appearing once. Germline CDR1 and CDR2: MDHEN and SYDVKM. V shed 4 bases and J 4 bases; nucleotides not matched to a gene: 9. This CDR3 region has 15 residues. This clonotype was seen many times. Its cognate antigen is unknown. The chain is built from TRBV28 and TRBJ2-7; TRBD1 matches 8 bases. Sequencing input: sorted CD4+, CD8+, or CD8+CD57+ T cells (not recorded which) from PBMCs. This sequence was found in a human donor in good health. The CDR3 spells CASSSLLGQGYEQYF. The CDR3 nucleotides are TGTGCCAGCAGTTCTCTACTCGGACAGGGATACGAGCAGTACTTC.